A selection of T cell receptor beta chains follows, all from one sample in a study of cytomegalovirus exposure and HLA in healthy donors. The data were produced by immunoSEQ multiplex PCR, yet TCRdb's version contains in-frame clones alone and is incomplete. The sample comprises about 130,000 clones, roughly 88% of which are singletons, and about 2.5% rests with the top ten. The source material was PBMCs. The receptors derive from a man aged 50 to 60 in good health and CMV-seronegative. The CDR3 runs from the conserved cysteine through the conserved F or W. D genes are given only for firm matches. Part of the rows lack a size; the others show once, few, many or a class for expanded clones.

d_call	v_call	clone_size	j_call	cdr3_aa	cdr3_nt
TRBD1	TRBV11-2	.	TRBJ1-2	CASSAGQPYGYTF	TGTGCCAGCAGCGCGGGACAGCCCTATGGCTACACCTTC
TRBD2	TRBV13	.	TRBJ2-7	CASSSRIAGISYEQYF	TGTGCCAGCAGCTCCCGGATAGCGGGGATTTCCTACGAGCAGTACTTC
TRBD2	TRBV5-1	few	TRBJ2-5	CASSPSGGAGETQYF	TGCGCCAGCAGCCCTAGCGGGGGGGCCGGAGAGACCCAGTACTTC
.	TRBV7-8	once	TRBJ1-1	CASSPLRESTFF	TGTGCCAGCAGCCCCTTACGGGAGTCTACTTTCTTT
.	TRBV18	.	TRBJ2-5	CASSATVQETQYF	TGTGCCAGCTCAGCGACAGTCCAAGAGACCCAGTACTTC
.	TRBV6-5	few	TRBJ2-7	CASSPPGVAEQYF	TGTGCCAGCAGTCCCCCCGGAGTGGCCGAGCAGTACTTC
TRBD1	TRBV18	few	TRBJ1-2	CASSKGWGQDSNYGYTF	TGTGCCAGCTCAAAGGGTTGGGGACAGGACTCTAACTATGGCTACACCTTC
.	TRBV4-1	.	TRBJ2-4	CASSSTRGAIGKNIQYF	TGCGCCAGCAGCAGCACCAGGGGGGCGATCGGCAAAAACATTCAGTACTTC
.	TRBV2	.	TRBJ2-7	CASSPYRTTHEQYF	TGTGCCAGCAGCCCATATAGGACTACTCACGAGCAGTACTTC
.	TRBV10-3	.	TRBJ1-6	CAIGQDTNSPLHF	TGTGCCATCGGCCAAGACACTAATTCACCCCTCCACTTT
.	TRBV7-9	.	TRBJ1-2	CASSPVGSYGYTF	TGTGCCAGCAGCCCTGTGGGGAGCTATGGCTACACCTTC
.	TRBV11-2	.	TRBJ1-2	CASSLGQSTNYGYTF	TGTGCCAGCAGCTTAGGGCAGTCAACTAACTATGGCTACACCTTC
.	TRBV6-1	few	TRBJ2-2	CAGGTANTGELFF	TGTGCCGGAGGGACGGCAAACACCGGGGAGCTGTTTTTT
.	TRBV13	.	TRBJ1-2	CASSSGGFYGYTF	TGTGCCAGCAGCTCCGGGGGATTCTATGGCTACACCTTC
TRBD1	TRBV6-1	.	TRBJ1-2	CASTPGQLYGYTF	TGTGCCAGCACGCCGGGACAGCTCTATGGCTACACCTTC
.	TRBV7-8	.	TRBJ2-2	CASSNAGFGELFF	TGTGCCAGCAGCAATGCGGGGTTCGGGGAGCTGTTTTTT
.	TRBV6-5	.	TRBJ1-1	CASRLQVNTEAFF	TGTGCCAGCAGACTACAAGTGAACACTGAAGCTTTCTTT
.	TRBV9	.	TRBJ2-7	CASSVTGSSYEQYF	TGTGCCAGCAGCGTAACGGGTAGCTCCTACGAGCAGTACTTC
.	TRBV30	.	TRBJ2-5	CAWGGRPQYF	TGTGCATGGGGTGGGAGGCCCCAGTACTTC
.	TRBV7-6	few	TRBJ1-2	CASSLVGSRDFYGYTF	TGTGCCAGCAGCTTAGTCGGCTCCCGGGACTTCTATGGCTACACCTTC
.	TRBV29-1	once	TRBJ1-2	CSAPTGPSRGYTF	TGCAGCGCCCCGACAGGCCCTTCTCGAGGCTACACCTTC
.	TRBV30	.	TRBJ2-5	CAWSTNKETQYF	TGTGCCTGGAGTACCAACAAAGAGACCCAGTACTTC
.	TRBV27	.	TRBJ1-2	CASRTVNGYTF	TGTGCCAGCCGGACAGTAAATGGCTACACCTTC
TRBD2	TRBV18	.	TRBJ2-7	CASSPGGIYEQYF	TGTGCCAGCTCACCGGGAGGGATCTACGAGCAGTACTTC
TRBD1	TRBV5-1	.	TRBJ2-3	CASSLQGGADTQYF	TGCGCCAGCAGCTTACAGGGGGGCGCAGATACGCAGTATTTT
.	TRBV10-3	few	TRBJ1-1	CAISFTGRGTEAFF	TGTGCCATCAGTTTTACAGGGAGGGGCACTGAAGCTTTCTTT
.	TRBV5-1	.	TRBJ1-6	CASSLGQGSSPLHF	TGCGCCAGCAGCTTGGGCCAGGGGTCTTCACCCCTCCACTTT
.	TRBV7-5	.	TRBJ1-6	CARSPRQGLRSPLHF	TGTGCCAGAAGCCCCCGACAGGGTTTGAGGTCACCCCTCCACTTT